The source of this TCR beta chain is a study of blood T cell repertoires in COVID-19. The wider study: The United States, Italy and Spain supplied acute and convalescent COVID-19 samples.

Study processing details: Reference gene primer amplification gave estimated nucleated cell counts. The table came from immunoSEQ multiplex PCR; TCRdb's copy has only in-frame clones and leaves some out. V, J and clone size are taken as reported in that table, and D and trimming were inferred from the DNA itself. Of a few hundred thousand clones detected, around 90% appear once; the ten largest clones hold 2.1%. Germline V gene sequence: CDR1 DFQATT, CDR2 SNEGSKA (reference sequence). V shed 5 bases and J shed 5 bases, with 8 bases lying between them. This CDR3 has 11 amino acids. The chain has TRBV20-1 and TRBJ2-3; tentatively, D is TRBD2 (6 bases). Specimen: peripheral blood. The sequence was collected from an older woman with COVID-19, enrolled during active disease. The CDR3 sequence: CSAVGRDTQYF. The CDR3 DNA follows: TGCAGTGCTGTCGGGAGAGATACGCAGTATTTT.